This paragraph reports one TCR beta chain. Its specificity is not known. The data belong to a study of Ad26.COV2.S vaccination and SARS-CoV-2 variants. Whole-study results and caveats: Analyses that measured TCR breadth and depth may have underestimated total T cell responses.

The data were produced by immunoSEQ multiplex PCR, yet TCRdb's version contains in-frame clones alone and is incomplete. This table has 200,000 to 250,000 clones, roughly 90% appearing once. Treatment: some 20 received Ad26.COV2.S at low or high dose, single or two shots; five or six received placebo; per-sample allocation not given. Specimens were obtained on day 63 following the first vaccine or placebo injection. Based in Boston, the donor was an adult of 18-55 years. What was given as vaccine was an Ad26 vector encoding Wuhan-strain SARS-CoV-2 spike. The clonotype was recovered from a person aged 18-60 years who received the Ad26.COV2.S COVID-19 vaccine or a placebo. The sample was peripheral blood, taken in a trial of Ad26.COV2.S vaccine versus placebo.

CDR3 loop: CASSLEGREQYF. CDR3 bases: TGTGCCAGCAGCTTAGAGGGGCGCGAGCAGTACTTC. The gene calls are TRBV5-4 and TRBJ2-7, with D possibly being TRBD1 or TRBD2 (5 bases each). The CDR3 extends over 12 amino acids. Per germline, CDR1 SGHNT and CDR2 YYREEE (reference sequence). Between the trimmed V and J ends, which lost 2 bases and 6 bases, there was a span of 9 bases. Together with reference TRBV5-4 and TRBJ2-7, the CDR3 gives the full variable domain: ETGVTQSPTHLIKTRGQQVTLRCSSQSGHNTVSWYQQALGQGPQFIFQYYREEENGRGNFPPRFSGLQFPNYSSELNVNALELDDSALYLCASSLEGREQYFGPGTRLTVT.